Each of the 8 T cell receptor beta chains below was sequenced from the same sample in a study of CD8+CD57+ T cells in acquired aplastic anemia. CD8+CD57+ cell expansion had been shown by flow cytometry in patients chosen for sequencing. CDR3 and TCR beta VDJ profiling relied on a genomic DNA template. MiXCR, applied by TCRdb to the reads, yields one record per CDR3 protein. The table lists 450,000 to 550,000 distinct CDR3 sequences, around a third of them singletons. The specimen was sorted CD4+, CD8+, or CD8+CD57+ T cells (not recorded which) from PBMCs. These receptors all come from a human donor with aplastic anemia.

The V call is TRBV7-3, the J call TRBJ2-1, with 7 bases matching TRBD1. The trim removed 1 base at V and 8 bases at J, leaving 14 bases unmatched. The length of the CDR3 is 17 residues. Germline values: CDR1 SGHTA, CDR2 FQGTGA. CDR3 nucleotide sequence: TGTGCCAGCAGCTTAATCAAGGCAGGGGGTATTGGGCATGAGCAGTTCTTC. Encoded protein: CASSLIKAGGIGHEQFF.

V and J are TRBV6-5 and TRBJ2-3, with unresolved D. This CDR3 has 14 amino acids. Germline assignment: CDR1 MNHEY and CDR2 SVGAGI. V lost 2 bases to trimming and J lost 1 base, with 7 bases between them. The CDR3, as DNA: TGTGCCAGCAGTTACGGCGGCCGCACAGATACGCAGTATTTT. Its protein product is CASSYGGRTDTQYF.

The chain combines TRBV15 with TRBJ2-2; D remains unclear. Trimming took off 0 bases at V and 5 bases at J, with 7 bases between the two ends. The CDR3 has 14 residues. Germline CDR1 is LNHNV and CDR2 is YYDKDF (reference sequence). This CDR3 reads CATSRDRTTGELFF. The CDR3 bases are TGTGCCACCAGCAGAGATAGAACAACCGGGGAGCTGTTTTTT.

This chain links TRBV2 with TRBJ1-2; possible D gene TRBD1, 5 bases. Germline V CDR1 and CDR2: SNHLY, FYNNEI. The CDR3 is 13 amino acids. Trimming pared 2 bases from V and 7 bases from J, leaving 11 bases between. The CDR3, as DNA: TGTGCCAGCAGTGAAACGGGGGTGCGTGGCTACACCTTC. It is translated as CASSETGVRGYTF.

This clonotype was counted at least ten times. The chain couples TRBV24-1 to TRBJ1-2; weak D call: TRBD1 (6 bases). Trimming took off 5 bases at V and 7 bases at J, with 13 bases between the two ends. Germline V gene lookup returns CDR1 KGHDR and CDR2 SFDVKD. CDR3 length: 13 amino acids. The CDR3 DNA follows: TGTGCCACCAGTGTCCAGGGGAATCGTGGCTACACCTTC. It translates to CATSVQGNRGYTF.

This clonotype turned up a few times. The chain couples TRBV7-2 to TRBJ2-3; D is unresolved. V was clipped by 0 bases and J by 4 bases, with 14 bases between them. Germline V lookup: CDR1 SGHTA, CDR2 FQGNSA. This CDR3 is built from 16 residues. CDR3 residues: CASSLAGISGADTQYF. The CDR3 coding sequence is TGTGCCAGCAGCTTAGCGGGCATATCAGGAGCAGATACGCAGTATTTT.

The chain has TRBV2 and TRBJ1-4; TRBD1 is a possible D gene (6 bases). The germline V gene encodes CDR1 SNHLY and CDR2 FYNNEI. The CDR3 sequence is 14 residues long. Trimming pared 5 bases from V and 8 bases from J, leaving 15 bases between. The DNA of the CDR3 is TGTGCCAGCAGTTACGCAGGGGAGAACGAAAAACTGTTTTTT. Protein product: CASSYAGENEKLFF. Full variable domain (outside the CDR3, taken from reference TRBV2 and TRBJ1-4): EPEVTQTPSHQVTQMGQEVILRCVPISNHLYFYWYRQILGQKVEFLVSFYNNEISEKSEIFDDQFSVERPDGSNFTLKIRSTKLEDSAMYFCASSYAGENEKLFFGSGTQLSVL.

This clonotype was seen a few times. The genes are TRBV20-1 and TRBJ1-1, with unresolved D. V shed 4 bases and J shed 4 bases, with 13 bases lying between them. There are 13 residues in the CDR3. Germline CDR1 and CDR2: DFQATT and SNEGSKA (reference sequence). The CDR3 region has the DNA TGCAGTGCTACAGAGGGCATGGTCACTGAAGCTTTCTTT. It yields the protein CSATEGMVTEAFF.